This section outlines one T cell receptor (beta chain) sequence together with its context. What it binds is unknown. The sample originates from a study of cytomegalovirus exposure and HLA in healthy donors. Study-wide findings and caveats: The classifier, whose performance was assessed in both the original and validation cohorts, reportedly diagnosed cytomegalovirus status with high specificity and sensitivity. The authors listed some 150 TCR beta chains as cytomegalovirus-associated. In vitro testing confirmed a few CMV-associated chains as specific for CMV antigens.

Data came from immunoSEQ multiplex PCR; TCRdb stores just in-frame clones and leaves some out. The data show some 180,000 clones, 80% to 90% seen once. The source of this sequence is a woman in her twenties or thirties in good health and CMV-seronegative. The sequenced material came from PBMCs.

CDR3: CASSLEGTTYNQPQHF. For the CDR3, the DNA is TGTGCCAGCAGCTTAGAAGGGACTACCTACAATCAGCCCCAGCATTTT. The V call is TRBV7-8, the J call TRBJ1-5, with a weak D call TRBD1 (5 bases). Trimming pared 1 base from V and 3 bases from J, leaving 13 bases between. The CDR3 is 16 residues long. CDR1 and CDR2 (germline): SGHVS, FQNEAQ. Using reference TRBV7-8 and TRBJ1-5 for the parts outside the CDR3, the full variable domain is GAGVSQSPRYKVAKRGQDVALRCDPISGHVSLFWYQQALGQGPEFLTYFQNEAQLDKSGLPSDRFFAERPEGSVSTLKIQRTQQEDSAVYLCASSLEGTTYNQPQHFGDGTRLSIL.